A single sample gave rise to the 24 T cell receptor beta chains below, sequenced in a study of T-cell memory formation after mild COVID-19. TCRdb re-called the 5' RACE reads with MiXCR, one entry per CDR3 protein. In the table there are hundreds of thousands of distinct CDR3 sequences, roughly 17% of which are singletons. Sample: PBMCs or a T cell subset sorted from them (not recorded which). The source is a man younger than 30 who had mild COVID-19 (a few samples of this study predate the infection). Cell type and time point are not known.

This clonotype was counted a few times. The chain combines TRBV15 with TRBJ1-3; D is unresolved. CDR1 LNHNV and CDR2 YYDKDF come from the germline V gene (reference sequence). The CDR3 length is 14 residues. The V end lost 3 bases, the J end lost 4 bases, and 10 bases lay between the germline ends. The CDR3 here is CATSSGQAGNTIYF. DNA of the CDR3: TGTGCCACCAGCAGTGGGCAGGCCGGAAACACCATATATTTT.

The chain joins TRBV6-2 or TRBV6-3 to TRBJ2-4; D possibly corresponds to TRBD1 (6 bases). The CDR3 is 17 residues long. The germline V and J ends were trimmed by 0 bases and 7 bases, with 19 bases remaining between them. The germline V gene has CDR1 MNHEY and CDR2 SVGEGT. CDR3 bases: TGTGCCAGCAGTTACTCGAATATGGGTGCAGGGGAGAACATTCAGTACTTC. Its translation is CASSYSNMGAGENIQYF.

This clonotype was counted a few times. V and J are TRBV20-1 and TRBJ2-7; TRBD2 aligns across 12 bases. After removal of 5 bases from V and 2 bases from J, the junction contained 4 bases not matched to a gene. This CDR3 region has 14 residues. CDR1 DFQATT and CDR2 SNEGSKA come from the germline V gene (reference sequence). As DNA, the CDR3 is TGCAGTGCTCGTACTAGCGGGGGGACCTACGAGCAGTACGTC. This sequence encodes CSARTSGGTYEQYV.

This clonotype showed up just a few times. This sequence joins TRBV18 and TRBJ2-7, with D unclear. Germline CDR1 KGHSH, CDR2 LQKENI. This CDR3 contains 16 residues. V was cut by 1 base and J by 5 bases, with 18 bases left in between. In nucleotides, the CDR3 is TGTGCCAGCTCACCACAGTCAGCCCCGGTCGGTCACGAGCAGTACGTC. It yields the protein CASSPQSAPVGHEQYV.

The V gene is TRBV20-1, the J gene TRBJ1-1; maybe TRBD1 (5 bases). Germline CDR1 and CDR2: DFQATT and SNEGSKA (reference sequence). The CDR3 runs 13 residues. V lost 3 bases to trimming and J lost 8 bases, with 16 bases between them. CDR3 in DNA: TGCAGTGCTAGTCCCGGGGGTTTGGTGGAAGCTTTCTTT. Translated, it gives CSASPGGLVEAFF.

DNA of the CDR3: TGTGCCAGCAGCTTGGACAACCTTCAAGAGACCCAGTACTTC. Protein product: CASSLDNLQETQYF. This rearrangement joins TRBV7-8 to TRBJ2-5, with D maybe TRBD1 (5 bases). The CDR3 is 14 amino acids. The germline CDR1 and CDR2 sequences are SGHVS and FQNEAQ. Trimming took 3 bases from V and 2 from J, leaving 10 bases between them.

The chain uses TRBV7-9 and TRBJ2-7; 9 positions agree with TRBD1. Germline V CDR1 and CDR2: SEHNR, FQNEAQ (reference sequence). The CDR3 has 15 residues. The trim removed 3 bases at V and 2 bases at J, leaving 5 bases unmatched. CDR3 sequence: CASSFGQGLTYEQYV. CDR3 DNA sequence: TGTGCCAGCAGCTTTGGACAGGGGCTCACCTACGAGCAGTACGTC.

In DNA, the CDR3 is TGTGCCAGCAGCCCCCGACAGGGTTATTACAATGAGCAGTTCTTC. Translating gives CASSPRQGYYNEQFF. V is TRBV7-2 and J is TRBJ2-1; 7 nucleotides agree with TRBD1. The V segment lost 5 bases and the J segment 4 bases; nucleotides outside the gene matches: 8. Germline loops: CDR1 SGHTA, CDR2 FQGNSA. This CDR3 has 15 residues.

This clonotype showed up just a few times. The chain couples TRBV10-3 to TRBJ2-5, with D maybe TRBD1 (6 bases). The CDR3 extends over 15 amino acids. V was trimmed by 6 bases and J by 0 bases, leaving 14 bases between them. The germline gives CDR1 ENHRY, CDR2 SYGVKD. The CDR3 sequence is CAIRNGGQYQETQYF. The CDR3 nucleotides read TGTGCCATCAGGAATGGGGGCCAGTACCAAGAGACCCAGTACTTC.

The gene calls are TRBV12-3 or TRBV12-4 and TRBJ1-1; 7 nucleotides align to TRBD1. The CDR3 has 15 amino acids. V shed 4 bases, J shed 4 bases, and the junction held 9 bases outside the gene matches. CDR3 sequence reads: CASSWTGLYGTEAFF. Here the CDR3 DNA reads TGTGCCAGCAGTTGGACAGGCCTTTACGGCACTGAAGCTTTCTTT.

This clonotype was observed a few times. The chain couples TRBV7-2 to TRBJ1-5; a weak D match, TRBD1 (5 bases). The CDR3 spans 13 residues. V lost 5 bases, J lost 5 bases, and 10 bases lay in between. Germline-derived CDR1 and CDR2 are SGHTA and FQGNSA. CDR3 in amino acids: CASSTDIHQPQHF. As DNA, the CDR3 is TGTGCCAGCAGCACGGACATCCATCAGCCCCAGCATTTT.

The chain combines TRBV19 with TRBJ2-5; D is ambiguous. Trimming left V 3 bases short and J 5 bases short, with 13 bases between. The CDR3 is made up of 14 amino acids. Germline V gene lookup returns CDR1 LNHDA and CDR2 SQIVND (reference sequence). CDR3 residues: CASSMSYLGETQYF. The DNA of the CDR3 is TGTGCCAGTAGTATGTCCTATCTGGGGGAGACCCAGTACTTC.

This CDR3 reads CASSQDAGGNTEAFF. As DNA, the CDR3 is TGTGCCAGCAGCCAAGATGCGGGTGGGAACACTGAAGCTTTCTTT. The gene calls are TRBV4-2 and TRBJ1-1; no clear D gene. This CDR3 spans 15 amino acids. V lost 0 bases to trimming and J lost 1 base, with 9 bases between them. CDR1 and CDR2 from the germline V gene are LGHNA and YNFKEQ.

The V call is TRBV6-6, the J call TRBJ1-2, with D unresolved. Looked up from germline, CDR1 is MNHNY and CDR2 is SVGAGI (reference sequence). V was cut by 4 bases and J by 4 bases, with 19 bases left in between. The CDR3 length is 16 residues. The CDR3 bases are TGTGCCAGCAGTTCCGCCGGAGGCCTTGAGAGCTATGGCTACACCTTC. Translation: CASSSAGGLESYGYTF.

This chain connects TRBV14 to TRBJ2-2, with TRBD2 matching over 8 bases. The V gene end was trimmed by 6 bases and the J gene end by 0 bases; junction bases not matched to a gene: 9. CDR3 length: 17 residues. Germline V gives CDR1 SGHDN, CDR2 FVKESK. In nucleotides, the CDR3 is TGTGCCAGCAGATCCGTCCTCGGGGGGGCGAACACCGGGGAGCTGTTTTTT. Translated: CASRSVLGGANTGELFF.

This clonotype was recorded many times. One junction end disagrees with the germline gene, perhaps due to a read error. The CDR3 loop is CASSFGGATDTQYF. The CDR3 nucleotides are TGTGCCAGCAGCTTCGGGGGGGCCACAGATACGCAGTATTTT. The rearrangement uses TRBV5-1 and TRBJ2-3; 8 bases map to TRBD2. The CDR3 covers 14 residues. Germline-derived CDR1 and CDR2 are SGHRS and YFSETQ.

This chain joins TRBV28 and TRBJ2-3; D gene unclear. Germline loops: CDR1 MDHEN, CDR2 SYDVKM. The V end lost 7 bases, the J end lost 6 bases, and 17 bases lay between the germline ends. There are 14 residues in the CDR3. For the CDR3, the DNA is TGTGCCAGCAACACTATTTACCCTTCGGATACGCAGTATTTT. Amino acid sequence: CASNTIYPSDTQYF.

This clonotype was observed at least ten times. The chain carries TRBV29-1 and TRBJ1-1, with a weak D call TRBD1 (6 bases). This CDR3 has 11 amino acids. CDR1 SQVTM and CDR2 ANQGSEA come from the germline V gene. The ends were cut back, 5 bases at V and 8 bases at J, with 12 bases in the middle. CDR3: CSVRTEKEAFF. The CDR3 DNA follows: TGCAGCGTTCGGACAGAAAAAGAAGCTTTCTTT.

This clonotype appeared a few times. At one end the junction does not follow the germline gene, possibly because of a read error. The chain combines TRBV20-1 with TRBJ2-5; D might be TRBD2 (7 bases). This CDR3 contains 13 residues. Germline V gene data show CDR1 as DFQATT and CDR2 as SNEGSKA (reference sequence). The CDR3 region is CSARGGGRETQYF. CDR3 in DNA: TGCAGTGCCAGAGGCGGGGGCCGAGAGACCCAGTACTTC.

The CDR3 coding sequence is TGTGCCAGCAGTTACAGGACATCGAACACTGAAGCTTTCTTT. Amino acids: CASSYRTSNTEAFF. The chain joins TRBV6-6 to TRBJ1-1; D perhaps matches TRBD1 (5 bases). The CDR3 loop spans 14 amino acids. Trimming took off 2 bases at V and 1 base at J, with 8 bases between the two ends. Germline assignment: CDR1 MNHNY and CDR2 SVGAGI (reference sequence).

The chain joins TRBV20-1 to TRBJ1-1; unclear D gene. Per the germline V gene, CDR1 is DFQATT and CDR2 is SNEGSKA (reference sequence). The CDR3 is made up of 14 amino acids. Trimming removed 2 bases at V and 1 base at J, with 11 bases between. The CDR3: CSARRLSGNTEAFF. The CDR3 DNA is TGCAGTGCTAGACGACTCTCGGGGAACACTGAAGCTTTCTTT.

The chain couples TRBV6-2 or TRBV6-3 to TRBJ2-5; D remains ambiguous. The CDR3 runs 15 residues. Germline assignment: CDR1 MNHEY and CDR2 SVGEGT. V was clipped by 2 bases and J by 5 bases, with 15 bases between them. In DNA form, the CDR3 reads TGTGCCAGCAGTTACGGGGATACAATAGGGGAGACCCAGTACTTC. Its protein is CASSYGDTIGETQYF.

This clonotype was picked up many times. V is TRBV29-1 and J is TRBJ2-2; weak D call: TRBD2 (5 bases). Germline CDR1 reads SQVTM; CDR2 reads ANQGSEA. Trimming cost V 7 bases and J 3 bases, with 9 bases left between them. The length of the CDR3 is 12 residues. In DNA form, the CDR3 reads TGCAGCGCTCGGGGTTACACCGGGGAGCTGTTTTTT. It yields the protein CSARGYTGELFF.

In this sample, this clonotype turned up many times. This chain uses TRBV7-2 with TRBJ1-6; 7 positions agree with TRBD1. With V trimmed by 4 bases and J by 10 bases, 7 bases remained unmatched. Germline lookup yields CDR1 SGHTA and CDR2 FQGNSA. The CDR3 length is 14 residues. This CDR3 reads CASSSRQGQSPLHF. CDR3 DNA: TGTGCCAGCAGCTCCCGACAGGGACAATCACCCCTCCACTTT.